The 19 T cell receptor beta chains in this list originate from one sample, sequenced in a study of CD8 T cells in ankylosing spondylitis. Overall study findings and caveats: Among TCR beta sequences, a motif of eight highly homologous variants appeared characteristic of ankylosing spondylitis blood.

These receptors are not linked to any known antigen. TCRdb passed the 5' RACE reads through MiXCR, listing each CDR3 protein once. Here the sample spans a few hundred thousand distinct CDR3 sequences, 20% to 25% being singletons. The specimen was blood, either unsorted or a sorted T cell fraction (not recorded which). The receptor set was obtained from a male donor with ankylosing spondylitis.

The J gene is TRBJ1-6, the V gene TRBV6-1, with a tentative D call TRBD1 (5 bases). Germline CDR1 is MNHNS and CDR2 is SASEGT. Trimming removed 5 bases from V and 3 bases from J, with 17 bases in between. The CDR3 length is 17 residues. Here the CDR3 DNA reads TGTGCCAGCAGTAAGAAACAGGACCCTATCTATAATTCACCCCTCCACTTT. The encoded protein is CASSKKQDPIYNSPLHF.

This clonotype was observed a handful of times. The gene calls are TRBV29-1 and TRBJ1-2; weak D call: TRBD1 (6 bases). In germline, CDR1 is SQVTM, CDR2 ANQGSEA. The CDR3 extends over 14 amino acids. Trimming cost V 1 base and J 6 bases, with 15 bases left between them. CDR3 sequence (DNA): TGCAGCGTTGAAGGCCTTAGGGGGGGAGATGGCTACACCTTC. It yields the protein CSVEGLRGGDGYTF.

The chain couples TRBV11-3 to TRBJ1-1; a possible D gene is TRBD1 (5 bases). The V and J ends lost 3 bases and 4 bases respectively, with 21 bases between them. Germline-derived CDR1 and CDR2 are SGHNT and YENEEA. There are 17 residues in the CDR3. CDR3 in DNA: TGTGCCAGCAGCTTCCGAGACAGCTCCCAAGGCGGCACTGAAGCTTTCTTT. Protein product: CASSFRDSSQGGTEAFF.

The chain links TRBV5-1 to TRBJ2-7; 9 bases match TRBD1. Germline V gene lookup returns CDR1 SGHRS and CDR2 YFSETQ. This CDR3 contains 14 residues. V dropped 8 bases and J dropped 2; count of bases not matched to a gene: 8. The CDR3 region has the DNA TGCGCCAGTCAAGCCGGGACAGGGACCTACGAGCAGTACTTC. It codes for CASQAGTGTYEQYF.

This clonotype has only a few counts. The V call is TRBV27, the J call TRBJ1-1, with D possibly matching TRBD1 (5 bases). V lost 7 bases and J 7 bases, leaving 28 bases between the germline ends. This CDR3 has 17 residues. CDR1 and CDR2 from the germline V gene are MNHEY and SMNVEV (reference sequence). Here the CDR3 reads CASMYRDGSRQLHEAFF. CDR3 bases: TGTGCCAGCATGTACCGCGACGGGTCCCGACAGTTGCATGAAGCTTTCTTT.

The sample holds a few counts of this clonotype. The chain carries TRBV5-1 and TRBJ1-3; 7 bases align to TRBD1. The trim removed 5 bases at V and 2 bases at J, leaving 4 bases unmatched. CDR3 length: 14 residues. Per germline, CDR1 SGHRS and CDR2 YFSETQ. The CDR3, as DNA: TGCGCCAGCAGTCGGGACAGCCCTGGAAACACCATATATTTT. This translates into CASSRDSPGNTIYF.

The chain is built from TRBV20-1 and TRBJ1-5; TRBD1 might be the D (5 bases). V was cut by 6 bases and J by 7 bases, with 13 bases left in between. This CDR3 comprises 12 residues. Germline CDR1 DFQATT, CDR2 SNEGSKA (reference sequence). The CDR3 sequence is CSAGGSGQPQHF. The CDR3 bases are TGCAGTGCCGGGGGGTCCGGGCAGCCCCAGCATTTT.

The chain carries TRBV6-1 and TRBJ1-5; D is ambiguous. The ends were cut back, 3 bases at V and 0 bases at J, with 12 bases in the middle. The CDR3 is 16 residues long. Germline V gene data show CDR1 as MNHNS and CDR2 as SASEGT. The CDR3 DNA reads as TGTGCCAGCAGTGATCAGTGGGCAGTTAGCAATCAGCCCCAGCATTTT. The encoded protein is CASSDQWAVSNQPQHF.

The J gene is TRBJ2-3, the V gene TRBV5-6, with a weak D call TRBD2 (5 bases). CDR3 length: 13 residues. From germline, CDR1 is SGHDT and CDR2 YYEEEE. Deletions cut 0 bases from V and 5 bases from J, with 7 bases between. The CDR3: CASSLEEVDTQYF. CDR3 nucleotides: TGTGCCAGCAGCTTGGAGGAGGTAGATACGCAGTATTTT.

V gene TRBV11-2 combines with J gene TRBJ2-3; 9 bases agree with TRBD1. The CDR3 sequence is 16 residues long. Germline loops: CDR1 SGHAT, CDR2 FQNNGV. V was clipped by 2 bases and J by 1 base; unmatched bases: 4. The DNA of the CDR3 is TGTGCCAGCAGCTTAAGGCGGACAGGGGGCACAGATACGCAGTATTTT. Amino acid sequence: CASSLRRTGGTDTQYF.

This clonotype was detected a few times. The chain has TRBV5-1 and TRBJ2-2; D gene uncertain. The V end was cut by 0 bases, the J end by 8 bases, with 5 bases between. Germline CDR1 reads SGHRS; CDR2 reads YFSETQ. The CDR3 consists of 12 residues. CDR3 nucleotide sequence: TGCGCCAGCAGCTTGGCCGTTGGGGAGCTGTTTTTT. It specifies CASSLAVGELFF.

This clonotype occurred a few times. This chain uses TRBV19 with TRBJ2-2; D is unresolved. Germline V gene sequence: CDR1 LNHDA, CDR2 SQIVND (reference sequence). This CDR3 has 12 residues. V was trimmed by 3 bases and J by 8 bases, leaving 7 bases between them. CDR3 residues: CASSIPPGELFF. For the CDR3, the DNA is TGTGCCAGTAGTATCCCCCCTGGGGAGCTGTTTTTT.

In its sample, this clonotype was seen a few times. V is TRBV14 and J is TRBJ1-1; 9 bases align to TRBD1. This CDR3 region has 13 residues. The ends lost 4 bases at V and 8 bases at J; junction bases unmatched: 5. From germline, CDR1 is SGHDN and CDR2 FVKESK. CDR3 DNA sequence: TGTGCCAGCAGCCTCGAGGGACAGGGAGAAGCTTTCTTT. It codes for CASSLEGQGEAFF.

This clonotype came up a few times. This sequence joins TRBV4-2 and TRBJ2-1, with 9 bases matching TRBD2. Germline-derived CDR1 and CDR2 are LGHNA and YNFKEQ. This CDR3 is built from 22 residues. After removal of 5 bases from V and 0 bases from J, the junction contained 23 bases not matched to a gene. The CDR3 sequence: CASSERLFFWLAGNSSYNEQFF. DNA for the CDR3: TGTGCCAGCAGCGAAAGGCTCTTCTTTTGGCTAGCGGGGAACTCCTCCTACAATGAGCAGTTCTTC.

In its sample, this clonotype was seen a few times. The J gene is TRBJ2-5, the V gene TRBV27; D is possibly TRBD2 (5 bases). The V end lost 6 bases, the J end lost 7 bases, and 15 bases lay between the germline ends. The CDR3 is made up of 13 amino acids. Per the germline V gene, CDR1 is MNHEY and CDR2 is SMNVEV (reference sequence). The CDR3 sequence: CASRLTGVRTQYF. The CDR3 coding sequence is TGTGCCAGCAGGCTAACCGGGGTACGGACCCAGTACTTC.

The chain recombines TRBV24-1 with TRBJ2-1, with 9 bases lining up with TRBD1. Looked up from germline, CDR1 is KGHDR and CDR2 is SFDVKD. The CDR3 sequence is 16 residues long. Trimming took 4 bases from V and 7 from J; bases not matched to a gene: 10. This CDR3 is CATSEPGQGFGNEQFF. Written as DNA, the CDR3 is TGTGCCACCAGTGAGCCGGGACAGGGTTTCGGTAATGAGCAGTTCTTC.

This clonotype was seen more than once but under ten times. The rearrangement uses TRBV20-1 and TRBJ2-3; the match to TRBD2 covers 10 bases. There are 17 residues in the CDR3. The V segment lost 6 bases and the J segment 4 bases; nucleotides outside the gene matches: 16. CDR1 DFQATT and CDR2 SNEGSKA come from the germline V gene (reference sequence). CDR3 sequence reads: CSAPERLAGDAADTQYF. The DNA of the CDR3 is TGCAGTGCCCCCGAGCGGCTAGCGGGAGACGCCGCAGATACGCAGTATTTT.

There are a few counts of this clonotype. The chain joins TRBV28 to TRBJ2-2; a weak D match, TRBD1 (5 bases). Germline CDR1 reads MDHEN; CDR2 reads SYDVKM. This CDR3 region has 13 residues. The V and J ends lost 6 bases and 5 bases respectively, with 10 bases between them. CDR3 nucleotide sequence: TGTGCCAGCAGGGTACCAGGGACCGGGGAGCTGTTTTTT. This gives the protein CASRVPGTGELFF.

The genes are TRBV6-2 or TRBV6-3 and TRBJ2-7; 9 positions agree with TRBD2. CDR1 and CDR2 (germline): MNHEY, SVGEGT. The CDR3 totals 17 residues. V lost 5 bases and J lost 4; bases outside the gene matches: 15. The CDR3, as DNA: TGTGCCAGCAGTCGAAGGACAGATAGCGGGGGATCATACGAGCAGTACTTC. This sequence encodes CASSRRTDSGGSYEQYF.